The sequence of this TCR beta chain was determined in a study of read filtering for tumor transcriptome and immune sequencing (dated by TCRdb to 2018 to 2020). In terms of the full investigation: The cohort had some 16 male and approximately 13 female patients with a mean age of roughly 64 years, ranging from roughly 45 to 90. By revised international staging, fewer than ten patients were R-ISS I, some 17 were R-ISS II and over five were R-ISS III. Whole-transcriptome libraries were prepared with the TruSeq RNA Access Library Prep Kit after DNase treatment. TCR-region mapped reads per sample ranged from about 4 to 10.27 million with IR-seq versus only roughly 75 to 1273 with RNA-seq. Using the same bone marrow samples, the study ran both targeted immune repertoire sequencing and bulk whole-transcriptome sequencing and then compared the TCR repertoires from each method. One of the main goals was to work out a read-filtering strategy for immune repertoire data, in particular whether clonotypes backed by only a single read should be removed. The paper's findings and limits, for the study overall: In IR-seq, roughly four fifths of clonotypes but approximately 3.7% of total reads were represented by single-read clonotypes, whereas in RNA-seq, approximately 70% of clonotypes and around 45% of reads were represented by single-read clonotypes. The sorted CD138-negative fraction was not purified T cells but a mixed bone marrow immune population. Clonotypes were captured by IR-seq at much higher depth and more reliably than by RNA-seq, and smaller IR-seq throughput was sufficient for identification of most shared clonotypes. The correlation between IR-seq and RNA-seq shared clonotype proportions was increased by removal of single-read clonotypes.

Comments on this clonotype: Its recognized antigen is unknown. The junction shows a germline mismatch at one end, possibly a read error.

TCR libraries were built from roughly 400 ng RNA with the Immunoverse kit, using molecular barcoded adaptors covering alpha/delta and beta/gamma chains. TCR library preparation used the same RNA that was used for transcriptome sequencing. An Illumina HiSeq 4000 with 2 x 150 cycles was used to sequence the TCR libraries. Turning to the authors' computational methods: With MiXCR, TCR reads were aligned to human V, D, J and C references and assembled into CDR3 clonotypes, with quality filtering and error correction included. The tcR package in R was used to analyze clonotype counts and gene usage diversity. For inspection of raw mapping reads, RNA-seq reads were mapped by STAR aligner version 2.5.3a onto GRCh37 of the human genome. IR-seq fastq files were randomly downsampled with Seqtk 1.3 to test the effect of sequencing depth on detected clonotypes. TCRdb reworked the public reads: Q25 trimming with fastp, MiXCR clone assembly, productive beta chains retained. CDR3 protein duplicates are merged, each entry listing the most common genes and DNA. These V and J calls originate from TCRdb's pipeline instead of the authors' own analysis. The sample has tens of thousands of distinct CDR3 sequences on record, 20% to 25% of them singletons. Approximately 18% of the sample is in the top ten clones.

The CDR3 runs 16 residues from the cysteine to the phenylalanine. The retained sequence is limited to the CDR3, 48 bases, with the frame set at the first base. Reading the germline V gene (reference sequence) gives CDR1 DFQATT and CDR2 SNEGSKA. Every patient had bone marrow sampled at the time of active disease. Ficoll-Hypaque density gradient centrifugation was used to isolate bone marrow mononuclear cells. Myeloma plasma cells were removed and CD138-negative cells were obtained by negative selection following labeling with CD138 magnetic microbeads on a MACS separator. Flow cytometry on an Attune NxT with CD138 antibodies was used to check the purity of the isolated cells. TRIzol reagent was used to extract total RNA, and a NanoDrop spectrophotometer was used to quantify the extracted RNA. Paired RNA-seq and IR-seq were performed on each patient's CD138-negative bone marrow sample.

Material for sequencing was a population of CD138-negative cells sorted from bone marrow. Read against the paper, the sample's cell subset or site label means: bone marrow mononuclear cells depleted of CD138+ plasma/myeloma cells by negative magnetic selection. This sequence was found in a donor over 35 with multiple myeloma. The rearrangement joined TRBV20-1 to TRBJ2-5; 9 central bases correspond to TRBD2. The nucleotide sequence is given as TGCAGTGCTATAGTCCTAGCGGGGATCGTGAGAGAGACCCTGTACTTC. Its coded protein is CSAIVLAGIVRETLYF.